This T cell receptor (beta chain) emerged from a study of cytomegalovirus exposure and HLA in healthy donors. Study-wide results and limits: Later analysis showed most CMV-associated TCR beta chains appearing HLA-restricted.

Regarding this clone: Its antigen is undetermined.

Amplification used 60 Vbeta primers and 13 Jbeta primers. Sequenced by immunoSEQ multiplex PCR; TCRdb stores in-frame clones only, minus some. Reported are fewer than 45,000 clones; the ten largest clones contain 8.9%. The germline CDR1 and CDR2 sequences are SGHAT and FQNNGV. The CDR3 runs 15 residues. V was trimmed by 7 bases and J by 1 base, leaving 15 bases between them. This chain links TRBV11-2 with TRBJ2-3; D gene uncertain. Source material: PBMCs. The TCR sequence derives from a man aged 40-55 years in good health and CMV-seropositive. This chain's CDR3 is CASISSPRGTDTQYF. DNA for the CDR3: TGTGCCAGCATCTCGTCCCCCCGGGGCACAGATACGCAGTATTTT.